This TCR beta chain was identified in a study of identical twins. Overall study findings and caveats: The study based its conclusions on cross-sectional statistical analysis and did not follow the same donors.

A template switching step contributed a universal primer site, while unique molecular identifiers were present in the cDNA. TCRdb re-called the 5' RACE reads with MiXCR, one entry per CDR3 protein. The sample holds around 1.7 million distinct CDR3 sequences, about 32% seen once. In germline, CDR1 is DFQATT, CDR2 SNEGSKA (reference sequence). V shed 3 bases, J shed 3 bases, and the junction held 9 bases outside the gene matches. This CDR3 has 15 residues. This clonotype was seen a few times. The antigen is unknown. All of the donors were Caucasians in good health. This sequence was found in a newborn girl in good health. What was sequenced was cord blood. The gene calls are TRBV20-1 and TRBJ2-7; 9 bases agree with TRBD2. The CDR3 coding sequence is TGCAGTGCTAGGGGGCGGGGGGGCCGTCTCTACGAGCAGTACTTC. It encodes CSARGRGGRLYEQYF.